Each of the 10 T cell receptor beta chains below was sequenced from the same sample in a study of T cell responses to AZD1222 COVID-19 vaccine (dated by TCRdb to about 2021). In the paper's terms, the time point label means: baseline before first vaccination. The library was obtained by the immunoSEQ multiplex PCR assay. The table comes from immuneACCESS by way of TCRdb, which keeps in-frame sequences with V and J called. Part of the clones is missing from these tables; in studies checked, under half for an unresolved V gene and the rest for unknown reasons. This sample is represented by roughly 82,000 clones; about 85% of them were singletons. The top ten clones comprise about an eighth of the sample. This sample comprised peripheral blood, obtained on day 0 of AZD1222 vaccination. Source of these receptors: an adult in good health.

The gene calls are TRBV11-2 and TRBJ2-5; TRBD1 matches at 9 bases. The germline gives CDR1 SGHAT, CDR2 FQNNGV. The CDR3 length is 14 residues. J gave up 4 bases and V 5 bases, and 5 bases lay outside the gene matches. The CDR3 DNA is TGTGCCAGCAGCGGGACAGGGATTGGAGAGACCCAGTACTTC. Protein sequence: CASSGTGIGETQYF. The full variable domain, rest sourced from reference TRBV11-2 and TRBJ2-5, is EAGVAQSPRYKIIEKRQSVAFWCNPISGHATLYWYQQILGQGPKLLIQFQNNGVVDDSQLPKDRFSAERLKGVDSTLKIQPAKLEDSAVYLCASSGTGIGETQYFGPGTRLLVL.

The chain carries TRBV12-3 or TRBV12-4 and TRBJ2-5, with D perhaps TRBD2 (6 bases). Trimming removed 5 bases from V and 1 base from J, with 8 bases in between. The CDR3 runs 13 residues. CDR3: CASSRDFQETQYF. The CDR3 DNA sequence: TGTGCCAGCAGTCGGGACTTCCAAGAGACCCAGTACTTC.

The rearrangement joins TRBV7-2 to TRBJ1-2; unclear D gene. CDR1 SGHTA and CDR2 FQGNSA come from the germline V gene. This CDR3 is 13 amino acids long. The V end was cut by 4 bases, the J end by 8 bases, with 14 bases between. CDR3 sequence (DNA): TGTGCCAGCAGCTCCCGGGGTTCGTGGGGCTACACCTTC. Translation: CASSSRGSWGYTF. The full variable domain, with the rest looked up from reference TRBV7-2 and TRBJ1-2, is GAGVSQSPSNKVTEKGKDVELRCDPISGHTALYWYRQSLGQGLEFLIYFQGNSAPDKSGLPSDRFSAERTGGSVSTLTIQRTQQEDSAVYLCASSSRGSWGYTFGSGTRLTVV.

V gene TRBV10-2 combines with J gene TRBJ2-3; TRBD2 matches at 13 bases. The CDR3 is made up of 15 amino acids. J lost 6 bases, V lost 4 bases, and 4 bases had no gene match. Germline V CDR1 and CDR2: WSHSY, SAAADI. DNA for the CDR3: TGCGCCAGCAGTGGGACTAGCGGGGGTTCCGATACGCAGTATTTT. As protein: CASSGTSGGSDTQYF.

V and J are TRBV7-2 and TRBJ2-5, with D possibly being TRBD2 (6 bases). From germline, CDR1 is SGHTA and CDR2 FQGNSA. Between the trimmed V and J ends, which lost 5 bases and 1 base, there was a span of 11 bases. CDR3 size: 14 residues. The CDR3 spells CASSKGLRQETQYF. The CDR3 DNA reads TGTGCCAGCAGCAAGGGACTCCGCCAAGAGACCCAGTACTTC.

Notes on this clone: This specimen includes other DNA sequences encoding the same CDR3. The DNA of the CDR3 is TGTGCCAGCAGCTTACAGGGAAACACTGAAGCTTTCTTT. It encodes CASSLQGNTEAFF. The V call is TRBV7-3, the J call TRBJ1-1; D may be TRBD1 (5 bases). The V gene lost 2 bases and the J gene lost 2 bases, with 6 bases spanning the gap. CDR3 length: 13 amino acids. CDR1 SGHTA and CDR2 FQGTGA come from the germline V gene.

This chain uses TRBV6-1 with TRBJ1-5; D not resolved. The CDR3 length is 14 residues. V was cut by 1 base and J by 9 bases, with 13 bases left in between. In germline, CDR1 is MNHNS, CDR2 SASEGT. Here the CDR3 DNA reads TGTGCCAGCAGTGAAGACGGTCGCCCTGGGCCCCAGCATTTT. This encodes CASSEDGRPGPQHF.

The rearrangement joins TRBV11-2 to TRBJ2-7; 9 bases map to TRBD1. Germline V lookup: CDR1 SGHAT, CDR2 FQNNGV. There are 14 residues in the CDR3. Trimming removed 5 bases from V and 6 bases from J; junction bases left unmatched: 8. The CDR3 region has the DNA TGTGCCAGCAGCACCGGGACAGGGCGCTTCGAGCAGTACTTC. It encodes CASSTGTGRFEQYF.

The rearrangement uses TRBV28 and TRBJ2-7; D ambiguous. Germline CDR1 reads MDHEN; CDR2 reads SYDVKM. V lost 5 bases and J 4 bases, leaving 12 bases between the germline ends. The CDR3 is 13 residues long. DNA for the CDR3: TGTGCCAGCAGTAGACAAGGGCTGTACGAGCAGTACTTC. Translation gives CASSRQGLYEQYF.

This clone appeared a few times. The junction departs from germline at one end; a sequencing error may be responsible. The CDR3: CASSQSGGGQGSF. The CDR3 DNA reads TGTGCCAGCAGCCAATCGGGTGGGGGACAGGGGAGCTTC. The chain couples TRBV16 to TRBJ2-7; 10 bases are shared with TRBD1. The CDR3 totals 13 residues. The germline CDR1 and CDR2 sequences are KGHSY and FQNENV.